These T cell receptor beta chains were read from a single sample in a study of blood T cell repertoires in COVID-19. This table comes from immunoSEQ multiplex PCR, and its TCRdb copy is limited to in-frame clones, with some not included. The table shows hundreds of thousands of clones, with 75% to 85% occurring only once. Sequencing used peripheral blood. The receptors were sampled from a woman over 75 with COVID-19, enrolled during active disease. Each CDR3 is given with its conserved first and last residue. Each record gives: clone size, D gene, J gene, CDR3 length, V gene, CDR3 protein, CDR3 DNA. The D gene is left open where the match is weak. Clone size, where shown, is once, few, many, or a class for clones that have expanded.

clone_size: few; d_call: .; j_call: TRBJ2-1; cdr3_length: 12; v_call: TRBV7-9; cdr3_aa: CASSLSRNEQFF; cdr3_nt: TGTGCCAGCAGCTTATCACGGAATGAGCAGTTCTTC
clone_size: .; d_call: TRBD1; j_call: TRBJ2-2; cdr3_length: 14; v_call: TRBV2; cdr3_aa: CASHGQGSPGELFF; cdr3_nt: TGTGCCAGCCACGGACAGGGAAGTCCCGGGGAGCTGTTTTTT
clone_size: .; d_call: .; j_call: TRBJ1-6; cdr3_length: 13; v_call: TRBV12-3/TRBV12-4; cdr3_aa: CASSLWTDAPLHF; cdr3_nt: TGTGCCAGCAGTTTATGGACTGACGCTCCCCTCCACTTT
clone_size: .; d_call: .; j_call: TRBJ1-1; cdr3_length: 15; v_call: TRBV5-1; cdr3_aa: CASSFGDRPNTEAFF; cdr3_nt: TGCGCCAGCAGCTTTGGTGACAGGCCAAACACTGAAGCTTTCTTT
clone_size: .; d_call: .; j_call: TRBJ1-2; cdr3_length: 13; v_call: TRBV5-4; cdr3_aa: CASSLEQPVGYTF; cdr3_nt: TGTGCCAGCAGCTTGGAACAGCCTGTCGGCTACACCTTC
clone_size: .; d_call: TRBD1; j_call: TRBJ1-5; cdr3_length: 16; v_call: TRBV5-1; cdr3_aa: CASSLGQGVRDQPQHF; cdr3_nt: TGCGCCAGCAGCTTGGGACAGGGGGTTCGGGATCAGCCCCAGCATTTT
clone_size: .; d_call: TRBD2; j_call: TRBJ2-1; cdr3_length: 17; v_call: TRBV5-1; cdr3_aa: CASSLDSGIRLLGEQFF; cdr3_nt: TGCGCCAGCAGCCTAGATAGCGGGATCCGTCTCTTAGGTGAGCAGTTCTTC
clone_size: .; d_call: TRBD1; j_call: TRBJ1-4; cdr3_length: 15; v_call: TRBV9; cdr3_aa: CASSAGGQTNEKLFF; cdr3_nt: TGTGCCAGCAGCGCCGGGGGACAGACTAATGAAAAACTGTTTTTT
clone_size: .; d_call: TRBD2; j_call: TRBJ2-7; cdr3_length: 14; v_call: TRBV10-2; cdr3_aa: CASTREANSYEQYF; cdr3_nt: TGCGCCAGCACTCGGGAGGCCAACTCCTACGAGCAGTACTTC
clone_size: .; d_call: TRBD2; j_call: TRBJ2-6; cdr3_length: 17; v_call: TRBV7-9; cdr3_aa: CASSSPAGGSGANVLTF; cdr3_nt: TGTGCCAGCAGCTCCCCGGCGGGGGGCTCTGGGGCCAACGTCCTGACTTTC
clone_size: .; d_call: .; j_call: TRBJ2-5; cdr3_length: 15; v_call: TRBV6-2/TRBV6-3; cdr3_aa: CASSPDLALSETQYF; cdr3_nt: TGTGCCAGCAGTCCCGACCTAGCCTTATCAGAGACCCAGTACTTC
clone_size: .; d_call: .; j_call: TRBJ1-5; cdr3_length: 13; v_call: TRBV27; cdr3_aa: CASSFRINQPQHF; cdr3_nt: TGTGCCAGCAGTTTCAGGATTAATCAGCCCCAGCATTTT
clone_size: .; d_call: .; j_call: TRBJ1-4; cdr3_length: 14; v_call: TRBV27; cdr3_aa: CASRTQGSNEKLFF; cdr3_nt: TGTGCCAGCAGGACTCAGGGGTCTAATGAAAAACTGTTTTTT
clone_size: .; d_call: .; j_call: TRBJ2-1; cdr3_length: 11; v_call: TRBV30; cdr3_aa: CAWSVRNEQFF; cdr3_nt: TGTGCCTGGAGTGTACGGAATGAGCAGTTCTTC
clone_size: .; d_call: .; j_call: TRBJ1-1; cdr3_length: 12; v_call: TRBV19; cdr3_aa: CASSQRVTEAFF; cdr3_nt: TGTGCCAGTAGTCAACGAGTTACTGAAGCTTTCTTT
clone_size: .; d_call: .; j_call: TRBJ1-5; cdr3_length: 14; v_call: TRBV2; cdr3_aa: CASRQALSNQPQHF; cdr3_nt: TGTGCCAGCAGACAGGCCTTAAGCAATCAGCCCCAGCATTTT
clone_size: .; d_call: .; j_call: TRBJ2-5; cdr3_length: 12; v_call: TRBV7-2; cdr3_aa: CASSFYRETQYF; cdr3_nt: TGTGCCAGCAGCTTCTATAGAGAGACCCAGTACTTC
clone_size: .; d_call: .; j_call: TRBJ1-5; cdr3_length: 16; v_call: TRBV5-5; cdr3_aa: CASSLPGGMSNQPQHF; cdr3_nt: TGTGCCAGCAGCTTGCCCGGGGGGATGAGCAATCAGCCCCAGCATTTT
clone_size: .; d_call: .; j_call: TRBJ1-4; cdr3_length: 15; v_call: TRBV25-1; cdr3_aa: CASSELRHSNEKLFF; cdr3_nt: TGTGCCAGCAGTGAACTTAGACATTCTAATGAAAAACTGTTTTTT
clone_size: .; d_call: TRBD1; j_call: TRBJ1-2; cdr3_length: 13; v_call: TRBV29-1; cdr3_aa: CSAGQGKEYGYTF; cdr3_nt: TGCAGCGCCGGACAGGGGAAGGAGTATGGCTACACCTTC
clone_size: .; d_call: .; j_call: TRBJ1-1; cdr3_length: 14; v_call: TRBV4-1; cdr3_aa: CASSRYTGNTEAFF; cdr3_nt: TGCGCCAGCAGCCGATACACAGGGAACACTGAAGCTTTCTTT
clone_size: few; d_call: .; j_call: TRBJ2-7; cdr3_length: 13; v_call: TRBV10-3; cdr3_aa: CAISDGYSYEQYF; cdr3_nt: TGTGCCATCAGTGACGGTTACTCCTACGAGCAGTACTTC
clone_size: .; d_call: TRBD1; j_call: TRBJ1-5; cdr3_length: 15; v_call: TRBV2; cdr3_aa: CASSVEGASNQPQHF; cdr3_nt: TGTGCCAGCAGTGTGGAGGGGGCTAGCAATCAGCCCCAGCATTTT
clone_size: .; d_call: .; j_call: TRBJ2-5; cdr3_length: 17; v_call: TRBV5-6; cdr3_aa: CASSPRGTRRGGETQYF; cdr3_nt: TGTGCCAGCAGCCCACGGGGGACGCGACGCGGAGGGGAGACCCAGTACTTC
clone_size: .; d_call: .; j_call: TRBJ2-4; cdr3_length: 18; v_call: TRBV21-1; cdr3_aa: CASSKASPGQLAKNIQYF; cdr3_nt: TGTGCCAGCAGCAAGGCGTCGCCGGGACAGCTAGCCAAAAACATTCAGTACTTC
clone_size: few; d_call: TRBD1; j_call: TRBJ1-5; cdr3_length: 16; v_call: TRBV18; cdr3_aa: CASSPPLGQANQPQHF; cdr3_nt: TGTGCCAGCTCACCTCCTCTGGGACAGGCAAATCAGCCCCAGCATTTT
clone_size: .; d_call: TRBD2; j_call: TRBJ2-5; cdr3_length: 12; v_call: TRBV30; cdr3_aa: CAWSSGGETQYF; cdr3_nt: TGTGCCTGGAGCTCGGGGGGAGAGACCCAGTACTTC
clone_size: .; d_call: .; j_call: TRBJ1-1; cdr3_length: 14; v_call: TRBV12-5; cdr3_aa: CASGLSGGPLEAFF; cdr3_nt: TGTGCTAGTGGTTTGTCGGGGGGCCCCCTTGAAGCTTTCTTT
clone_size: .; d_call: TRBD1; j_call: TRBJ1-1; cdr3_length: 15; v_call: TRBV27; cdr3_aa: CASSPLTGPNTEAFF; cdr3_nt: TGTGCCAGCAGTCCGCTGACAGGGCCTAACACTGAAGCTTTCTTT